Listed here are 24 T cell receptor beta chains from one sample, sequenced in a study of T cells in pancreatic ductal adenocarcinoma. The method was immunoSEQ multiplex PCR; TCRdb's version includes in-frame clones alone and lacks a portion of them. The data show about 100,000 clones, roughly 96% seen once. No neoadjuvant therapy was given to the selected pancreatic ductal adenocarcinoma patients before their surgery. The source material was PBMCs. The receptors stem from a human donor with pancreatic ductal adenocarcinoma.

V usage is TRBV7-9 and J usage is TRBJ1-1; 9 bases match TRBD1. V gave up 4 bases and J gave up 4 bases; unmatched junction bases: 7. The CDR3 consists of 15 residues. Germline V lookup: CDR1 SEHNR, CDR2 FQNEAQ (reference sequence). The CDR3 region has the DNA TGTGCCAGCAGCTCCCCACAGGGGGCGTCCACTGAAGCTTTCTTT. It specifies CASSSPQGASTEAFF.

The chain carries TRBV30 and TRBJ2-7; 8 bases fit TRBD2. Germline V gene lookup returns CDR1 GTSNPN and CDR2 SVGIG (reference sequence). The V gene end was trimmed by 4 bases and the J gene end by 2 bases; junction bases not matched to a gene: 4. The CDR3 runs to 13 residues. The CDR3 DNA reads TGTGCCTGGACGGCGGGAGGACCCTACGAGCAGTACTTC. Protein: CAWTAGGPYEQYF.

The CDR3 loop is CASSLRLGKLFF. The CDR3 DNA is TGTGCCAGCAGCCTCCGACTAGGAAAACTGTTTTTT. The J gene is TRBJ1-4, the V gene TRBV13; D gene ambiguous. CDR1 and CDR2 (germline): PRHDT, FYEKMQ (reference sequence). This CDR3 comprises 12 residues. The V end lost 5 bases, the J end lost 10 bases, and 11 bases lay between the germline ends.

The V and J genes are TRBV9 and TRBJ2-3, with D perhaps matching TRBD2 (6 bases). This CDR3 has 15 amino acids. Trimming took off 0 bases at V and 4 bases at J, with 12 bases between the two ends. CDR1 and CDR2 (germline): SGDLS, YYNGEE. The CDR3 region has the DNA TGTGCCAGCAGCGTAGACGGGAGAGGGGCAGATACGCAGTATTTT. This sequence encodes CASSVDGRGADTQYF.

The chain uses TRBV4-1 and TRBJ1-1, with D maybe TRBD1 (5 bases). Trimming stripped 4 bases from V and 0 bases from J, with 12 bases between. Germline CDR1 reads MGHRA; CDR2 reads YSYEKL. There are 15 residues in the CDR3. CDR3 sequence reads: CASSPGGEMNTEAFF. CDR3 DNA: TGCGCCAGCAGCCCCGGGGGGGAAATGAACACTGAAGCTTTCTTT.

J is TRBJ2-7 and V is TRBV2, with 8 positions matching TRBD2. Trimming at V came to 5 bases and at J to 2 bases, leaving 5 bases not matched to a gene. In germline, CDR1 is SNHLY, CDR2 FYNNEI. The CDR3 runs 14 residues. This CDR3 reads CASSLSGSAYEQYF. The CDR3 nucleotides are TGTGCCAGCAGTTTAAGCGGGAGTGCCTACGAGCAGTACTTC. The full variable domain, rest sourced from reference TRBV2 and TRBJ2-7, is EPEVTQTPSHQVTQMGQEVILRCVPISNHLYFYWYRQILGQKVEFLVSFYNNEISEKSEIFDDQFSVERPDGSNFTLKIRSTKLEDSAMYFCASSLSGSAYEQYFGPGTRLTVT.

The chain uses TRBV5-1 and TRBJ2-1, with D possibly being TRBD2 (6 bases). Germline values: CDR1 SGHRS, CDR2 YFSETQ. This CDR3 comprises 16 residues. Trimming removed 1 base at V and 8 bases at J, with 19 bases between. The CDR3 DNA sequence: TGCGCCAGCAGCTTGAACGGCGGGAAACTTCTAGATGAGCAGTTCTTC. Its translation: CASSLNGGKLLDEQFF. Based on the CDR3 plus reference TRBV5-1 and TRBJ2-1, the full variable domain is KAGVTQTPRYLIKTRGQQVTLSCSPISGHRSVSWYQQTPGQGLQFLFEYFSETQRNKGNFPGRFSGRQFSNSRSEMNVSTLELGDSALYLCASSLNGGKLLDEQFFGPGTRLTVL.

The CDR3 region has the DNA TGTGCCAGCTCACCCAAAGCGGGACCCTACGAGCAGTACTTC. It codes for CASSPKAGPYEQYF. The chain combines TRBV18 with TRBJ2-7; 7 bases align to TRBD2. The CDR3 length is 14 residues. Germline CDR1 reads KGHSH; CDR2 reads LQKENI. V dropped 3 bases and J dropped 2; count of bases not matched to a gene: 4.

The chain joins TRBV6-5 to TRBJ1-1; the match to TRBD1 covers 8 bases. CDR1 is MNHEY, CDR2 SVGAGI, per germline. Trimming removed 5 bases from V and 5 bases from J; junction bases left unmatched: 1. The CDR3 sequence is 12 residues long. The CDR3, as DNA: TGTGCCAGCAGTACAGGGGGTACTGAAGCTTTCTTT. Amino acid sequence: CASSTGGTEAFF.

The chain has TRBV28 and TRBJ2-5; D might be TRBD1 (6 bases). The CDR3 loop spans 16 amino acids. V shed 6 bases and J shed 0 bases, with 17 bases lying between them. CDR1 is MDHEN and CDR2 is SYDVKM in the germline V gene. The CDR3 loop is CASRRRDNQNQETQYF. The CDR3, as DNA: TGTGCCAGCAGGCGCCGGGACAACCAAAACCAAGAGACCCAGTACTTC. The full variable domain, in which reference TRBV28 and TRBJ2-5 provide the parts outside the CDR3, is DVKVTQSSRYLVKRTGEKVFLECVQDMDHENMFWYRQDPGLGLRLIYFSYDVKMKEKGDIPEGYSVSREKKERFSLILESASTNQTSMYLCASRRRDNQNQETQYFGPGTRLLVL.

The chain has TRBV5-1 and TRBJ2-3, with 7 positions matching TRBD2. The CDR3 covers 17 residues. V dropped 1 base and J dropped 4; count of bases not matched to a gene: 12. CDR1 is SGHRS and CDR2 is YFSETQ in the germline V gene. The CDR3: CASSLWRESLSADTQYF. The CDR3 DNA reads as TGCGCCAGCAGCTTGTGGCGGGAGTCCCTCTCCGCAGATACGCAGTATTTT. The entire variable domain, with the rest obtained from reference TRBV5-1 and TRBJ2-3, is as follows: KAGVTQTPRYLIKTRGQQVTLSCSPISGHRSVSWYQQTPGQGLQFLFEYFSETQRNKGNFPGRFSGRQFSNSRSEMNVSTLELGDSALYLCASSLWRESLSADTQYFGPGTRLTVL.

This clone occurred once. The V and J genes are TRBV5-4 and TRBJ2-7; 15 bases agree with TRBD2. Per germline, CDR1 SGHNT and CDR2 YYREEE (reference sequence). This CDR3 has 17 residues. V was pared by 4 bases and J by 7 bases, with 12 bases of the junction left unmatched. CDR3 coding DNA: TGTGCCAGCAGCATCACTCGGACTAGCGGGAGGGCGGGGGAGCAGTACTTC. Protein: CASSITRTSGRAGEQYF.

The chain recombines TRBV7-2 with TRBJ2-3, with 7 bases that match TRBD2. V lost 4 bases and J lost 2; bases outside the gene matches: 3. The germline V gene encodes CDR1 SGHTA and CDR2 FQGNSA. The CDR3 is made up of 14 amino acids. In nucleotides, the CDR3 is TGTGCCAGCAGCTCTCAGCGGGACACAGATACGCAGTATTTT. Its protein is CASSSQRDTDTQYF. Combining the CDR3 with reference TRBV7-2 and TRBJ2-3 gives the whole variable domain GAGVSQSPSNKVTEKGKDVELRCDPISGHTALYWYRQSLGQGLEFLIYFQGNSAPDKSGLPSDRFSAERTGGSVSTLTIQRTQQEDSAVYLCASSSQRDTDTQYFGPGTRLTVL.

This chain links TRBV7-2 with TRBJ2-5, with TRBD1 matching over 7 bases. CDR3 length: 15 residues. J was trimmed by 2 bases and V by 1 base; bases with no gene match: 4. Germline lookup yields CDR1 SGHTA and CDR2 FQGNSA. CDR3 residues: CASSLVPGQQETQYF. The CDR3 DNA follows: TGTGCCAGCAGCTTAGTCCCGGGACAGCAAGAGACCCAGTACTTC.

In DNA, the CDR3 is TGTGCCAGAAGACAGGGGGCGGGAGGAGAGACCCAGTACTTC. This sequence encodes CARRQGAGGETQYF. The V call is TRBV7-2, the J call TRBJ2-5; 10 bases map to TRBD1. This CDR3 region has 14 residues. The V and J ends lost 9 bases and 4 bases, in that order; junction bases with no gene match: 8. Germline lookup yields CDR1 SGHTA and CDR2 FQGNSA. The full variable domain, completed using reference TRBV7-2 and TRBJ2-5, is GAGVSQSPSNKVTEKGKDVELRCDPISGHTALYWYRQSLGQGLEFLIYFQGNSAPDKSGLPSDRFSAERTGGSVSTLTIQRTQQEDSAVYLCARRQGAGGETQYFGPGTRLLVL.

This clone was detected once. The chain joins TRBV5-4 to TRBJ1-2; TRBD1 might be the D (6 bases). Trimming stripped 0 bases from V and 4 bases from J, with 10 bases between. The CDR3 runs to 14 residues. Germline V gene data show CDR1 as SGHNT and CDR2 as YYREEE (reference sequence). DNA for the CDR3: TGTGCCAGCAGCTTGGTACAGGGTGGCTATGGCTACACCTTC. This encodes CASSLVQGGYGYTF. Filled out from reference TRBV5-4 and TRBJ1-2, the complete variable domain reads ETGVTQSPTHLIKTRGQQVTLRCSSQSGHNTVSWYQQALGQGPQFIFQYYREEENGRGNFPPRFSGLQFPNYSSELNVNALELDDSALYLCASSLVQGGYGYTFGSGTRLTVV.

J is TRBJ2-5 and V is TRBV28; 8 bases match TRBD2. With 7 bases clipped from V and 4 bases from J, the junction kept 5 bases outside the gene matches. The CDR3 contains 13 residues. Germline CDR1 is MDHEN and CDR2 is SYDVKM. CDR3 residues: CASTGLAGETQYF. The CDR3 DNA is TGTGCCAGCACGGGTCTAGCGGGAGAGACCCAGTACTTC.

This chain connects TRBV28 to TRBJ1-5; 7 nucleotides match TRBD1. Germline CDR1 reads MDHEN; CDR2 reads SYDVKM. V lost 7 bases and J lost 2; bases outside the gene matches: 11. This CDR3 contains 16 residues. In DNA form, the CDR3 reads TGTGCCAGCACAGATGTCACAGGGGTAGGCAATCAGCCCCAGCATTTT. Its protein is CASTDVTGVGNQPQHF.

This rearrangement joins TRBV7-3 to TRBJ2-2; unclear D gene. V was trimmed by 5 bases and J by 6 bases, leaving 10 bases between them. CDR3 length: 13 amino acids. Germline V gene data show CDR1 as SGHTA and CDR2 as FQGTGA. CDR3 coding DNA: TGTGCCAGCAGCCAAGCAGGCCCCGGGGAGCTGTTTTTT. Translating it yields CASSQAGPGELFF.

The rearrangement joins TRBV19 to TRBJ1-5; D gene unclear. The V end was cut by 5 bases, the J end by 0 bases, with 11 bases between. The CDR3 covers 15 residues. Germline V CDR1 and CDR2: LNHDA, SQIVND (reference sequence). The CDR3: CASSAIRDSNQPQHF. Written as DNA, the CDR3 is TGTGCCAGTAGTGCTATCCGGGATAGCAATCAGCCCCAGCATTTT.

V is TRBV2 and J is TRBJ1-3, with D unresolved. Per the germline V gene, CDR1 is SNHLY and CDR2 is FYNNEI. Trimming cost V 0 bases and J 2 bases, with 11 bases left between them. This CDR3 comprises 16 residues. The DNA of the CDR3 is TGTGCCAGCAGTGAAGCGCCCCTAAGAGCTGGAAACACCATATATTTT. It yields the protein CASSEAPLRAGNTIYF.

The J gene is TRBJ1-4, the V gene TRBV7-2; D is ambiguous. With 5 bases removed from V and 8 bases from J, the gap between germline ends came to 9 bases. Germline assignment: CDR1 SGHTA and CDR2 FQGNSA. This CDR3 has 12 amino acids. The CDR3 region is CASSQRSEKLFF. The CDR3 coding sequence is TGTGCCAGCAGCCAACGAAGCGAAAAACTGTTTTTT.

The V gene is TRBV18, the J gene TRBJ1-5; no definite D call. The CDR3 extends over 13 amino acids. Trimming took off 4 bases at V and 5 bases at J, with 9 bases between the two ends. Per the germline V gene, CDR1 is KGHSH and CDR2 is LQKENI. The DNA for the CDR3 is TGTGCCAGCTCACGGCTGAGCGATCAGCCCCAGCATTTT. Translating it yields CASSRLSDQPQHF.

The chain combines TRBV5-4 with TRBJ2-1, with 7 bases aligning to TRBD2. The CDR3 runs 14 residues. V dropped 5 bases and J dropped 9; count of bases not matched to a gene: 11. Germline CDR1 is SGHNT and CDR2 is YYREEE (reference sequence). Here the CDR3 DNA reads TGTGCCAGCAGACAGCAGCGGGAAACTAGTGAGCAGTTCTTC. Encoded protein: CASRQQRETSEQFF.